The 13 T cell receptor beta chains in this list originate from one sample, sequenced in a study of OX40 agonist ivuxolimab in advanced cancers. The protocol was immunoSEQ multiplex PCR, while the TCRdb copy is restricted to in-frame clones and leaves out a portion. Of some 45,000 clones in the sample, more than 80% were seen once. The specimen comprised CD4+ or CD8+ T cells sorted from blood, sampled in a trial of the OX40 agonist ivuxolimab. The receptors originated from an adult with an advanced solid tumor such as melanoma, head and neck, liver or kidney cancer.

This rearrangement joins TRBV27 to TRBJ2-2; TRBD1 is a possible D gene (5 bases). Germline assignment: CDR1 MNHEY and CDR2 SMNVEV (reference sequence). The CDR3 has 14 residues. Trimming cost V 3 bases and J 4 bases, with 9 bases left between them. In DNA, the CDR3 is TGTGCCAGCAGTTTCTCAACAGGCACCGGGGAGCTGTTTTTT. Its protein product is CASSFSTGTGELFF.

The rearrangement joins TRBV5-1 to TRBJ2-2, with unresolved D. Germline V gene data show CDR1 as SGHRS and CDR2 as YFSETQ. The V and J ends lost 0 bases and 6 bases respectively, with 12 bases between them. The CDR3 contains 15 residues. CDR3 DNA: TGCGCCAGCAGCTTGGCAGGACGGTCGCCCGGGGAGCTGTTTTTT. It is translated as CASSLAGRSPGELFF.

The genes are TRBV11-2 and TRBJ1-1; D is ambiguous. This CDR3 comprises 16 residues. Germline CDR1 is SGHAT and CDR2 is FQNNGV. Trimming removed 7 bases from V and 10 bases from J, with 28 bases in between. The CDR3 DNA reads TGTGCCAGCACCCCATATCACCAAGAGGGAGGTTGGGGAGCTTTCTTT. Protein: CASTPYHQEGGWGAFF. Drawing the rest from reference TRBV11-2 and TRBJ1-1, the complete variable domain is EAGVAQSPRYKIIEKRQSVAFWCNPISGHATLYWYQQILGQGPKLLIQFQNNGVVDDSQLPKDRFSAERLKGVDSTLKIQPAKLEDSAVYLCASTPYHQEGGWGAFFGQGTRLTVV.

The chain carries TRBV7-9 and TRBJ2-7, with D possibly matching TRBD1 (5 bases). The CDR3 is 16 amino acids. The germline V and J ends were trimmed by 1 base and 1 base, with 14 bases remaining between them. From germline, CDR1 is SEHNR and CDR2 FQNEAQ (reference sequence). The CDR3 region has the DNA TGTGCCAGCAGCTTAGGAAGGGGATCGGGTTCCTACGAGCAGTACTTC. Its translation is CASSLGRGSGSYEQYF.

The chain joins TRBV6-5 to TRBJ1-5; weak D call: TRBD1 (6 bases). V dropped 7 bases and J dropped 2 bases, with 15 bases sitting between them. The length of the CDR3 is 15 residues. Germline lookup yields CDR1 MNHEY and CDR2 SVGAGI. The CDR3 DNA sequence: TGTGCCAGCACCCTGGACAGTCTCGGCAATCAGCCCCAGCATTTT. Its translation is CASTLDSLGNQPQHF.

The chain combines TRBV18 with TRBJ2-7, with 8 bases that match TRBD1. J lost 1 base, V lost 2 bases, and 16 bases had no gene match. This CDR3 contains 19 residues. Germline CDR1 is KGHSH and CDR2 is LQKENI. The CDR3 here is CASSPGSIRGLWESYEQYF. In DNA, the CDR3 is TGTGCCAGCTCACCAGGATCAATCAGGGGGCTGTGGGAATCCTACGAGCAGTACTTC.

This chain links TRBV4-1 with TRBJ1-1; D unresolved. CDR1 and CDR2 from the germline V gene are MGHRA and YSYEKL. This CDR3 is 14 amino acids long. The V gene lost 4 bases and the J gene lost 1 base, with 10 bases spanning the gap. The CDR3 region has the DNA TGCGCCAGCAGCCCCCTTGAGGGGAACACTGAAGCTTTCTTT. Its translation: CASSPLEGNTEAFF.

The CDR3 region is CASSLNEQFF. The CDR3 DNA follows: TGTGCCAGCAGCTTAAATGAGCAGTTCTTC. This chain connects TRBV13 to TRBJ2-1; D is unclear. Per germline, CDR1 PRHDT and CDR2 FYEKMQ (reference sequence). The CDR3 covers 10 residues. The germline V and J ends were trimmed by 2 bases and 7 bases, with 0 bases remaining between them.

This clone was counted a few times. The chain links TRBV10-1 to TRBJ1-2, with TRBD1 matching 7 bases. Per the germline V gene, CDR1 is WNHNN and CDR2 is SYGVQD (reference sequence). V trimming: 3 bases; J trimming: 6 bases; junction bases outside the gene matches: 1. The CDR3 length is 12 residues. The CDR3 sequence is CASSETGDGYTF. The CDR3 DNA sequence: TGCGCCAGCAGTGAAACAGGGGATGGCTACACCTTC.

In DNA, the CDR3 is TGCGCCAGCAGCCAGGAGGACAGGGCTAATTCACCCCTCCACTTT. Amino acid sequence: CASSQEDRANSPLHF. The chain links TRBV4-1 to TRBJ1-6; 8 positions agree with TRBD1. The CDR3 is made up of 15 amino acids. The V segment lost 3 bases and the J segment 6 bases; nucleotides outside the gene matches: 4. CDR1 and CDR2 from the germline V gene are MGHRA and YSYEKL.

This clone was found once. The chain employs TRBV7-2 and TRBJ1-5; 8 bases match TRBD1. Losses at the gene ends were 6 bases for V and 8 bases for J; bases not matched to a gene: 9. Germline CDR1 and CDR2: SGHTA and FQGNSA. The CDR3 extends over 14 amino acids. The CDR3 region is CASRRDRIQEPQHF. The CDR3 bases are TGTGCCAGCAGGCGGGACAGGATTCAGGAGCCCCAGCATTTT.

The table lists this clone with a count of one. J is TRBJ2-7 and V is TRBV25-1; D remains unclear. Germline loops: CDR1 MGHDK, CDR2 SYGVNS. Deletions cut 0 bases from V and 0 bases from J, with 12 bases between. This CDR3 has 16 residues. The CDR3 sequence: CASSEYVGPSSYEQYF. DNA of the CDR3: TGTGCCAGCAGTGAATACGTAGGGCCGAGCTCCTACGAGCAGTACTTC.

The chain has TRBV27 and TRBJ2-1; TRBD1 aligns across 7 bases. V lost 4 bases and J lost 5; bases outside the gene matches: 5. This CDR3 has 14 amino acids. Germline CDR1 and CDR2: MNHEY and SMNVEV (reference sequence). As DNA, the CDR3 is TGTGCCAGCAGTTCATATACAGGGGACAATGAGCAGTTCTTC. Amino acids: CASSSYTGDNEQFF.